This TCR beta chain was identified in a study of blood T cell repertoires in COVID-19. About the study: Samples came from the United States, Italy and Spain, spanning acute and convalescent COVID-19. Nucleic acid was either cDNA or gDNA, and it came from T cells, B-cell-depleted T cells, or PBMCs.

Per the study methods: Amplifying reference gene primers gave estimates of nucleated cell counts. Data came from immunoSEQ multiplex PCR; TCRdb stores just in-frame clones and leaves some out. That table is the source of V, J and clone size, and D and trimming were worked out from the DNA. Of around 140,000 clones in the sample, about 80% are singletons; the top ten hold about 5.1%. The CDR3 is made up of 13 amino acids. V lost 6 bases and J 7 bases, leaving 15 bases between the germline ends. Germline V lookup: CDR1 MDHEN, CDR2 SYDVKM. The receptor was isolated from a human donor in a cohort sampled during active COVID-19. V is TRBV28 and J is TRBJ1-2, with D possibly being TRBD1 (6 bases). The specimen was peripheral blood. CDR3 in amino acids: CASSSGDGGGYTF. In nucleotides, the CDR3 is TGTGCCAGCAGCTCAGGGGACGGAGGTGGCTACACCTTC.